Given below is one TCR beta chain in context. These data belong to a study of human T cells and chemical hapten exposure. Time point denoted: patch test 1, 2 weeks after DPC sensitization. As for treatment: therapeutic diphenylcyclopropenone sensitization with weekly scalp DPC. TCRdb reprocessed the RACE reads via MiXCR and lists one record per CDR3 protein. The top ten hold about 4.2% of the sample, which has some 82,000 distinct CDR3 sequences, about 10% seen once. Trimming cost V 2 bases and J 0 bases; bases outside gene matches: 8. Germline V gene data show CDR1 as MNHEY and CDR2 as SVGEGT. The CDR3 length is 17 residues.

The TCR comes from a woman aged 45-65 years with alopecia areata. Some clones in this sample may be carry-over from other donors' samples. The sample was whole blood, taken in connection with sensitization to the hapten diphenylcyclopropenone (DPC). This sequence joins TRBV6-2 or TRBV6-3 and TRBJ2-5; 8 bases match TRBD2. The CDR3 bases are TGTGCCAGCAGTTACGATTATGGCGGGGGGTACCAAGAGACCCAGTACTTC. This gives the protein CASSYDYGGGYQETQYF.